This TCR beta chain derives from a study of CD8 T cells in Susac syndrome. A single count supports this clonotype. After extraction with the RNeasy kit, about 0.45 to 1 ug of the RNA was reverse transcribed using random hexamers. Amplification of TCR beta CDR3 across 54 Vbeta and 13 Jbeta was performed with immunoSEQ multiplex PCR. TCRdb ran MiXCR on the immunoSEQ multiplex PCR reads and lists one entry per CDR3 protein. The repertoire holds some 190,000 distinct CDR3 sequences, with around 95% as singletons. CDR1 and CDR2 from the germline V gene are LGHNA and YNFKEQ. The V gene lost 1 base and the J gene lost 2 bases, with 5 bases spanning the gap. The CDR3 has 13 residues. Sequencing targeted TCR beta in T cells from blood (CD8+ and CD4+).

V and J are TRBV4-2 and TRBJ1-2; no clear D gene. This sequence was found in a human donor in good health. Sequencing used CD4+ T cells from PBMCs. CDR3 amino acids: CASSQGENYGYTF. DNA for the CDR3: TGTGCCAGCAGCCAAGGGGAAAACTATGGCTACACCTTC.